This T cell receptor (beta chain) was identified in a study of yellow fever vaccine responses in identical twins. CDR1 is SGHVS, CDR2 FNYEAQ, per germline. Trimming removed 5 bases at V and 5 bases at J, with 12 bases between. The CDR3 runs 13 residues. This clonotype was seen just once. Its antigen remains unidentified. General study findings and limits: Twins reportedly appeared to share part of their vaccine T cell response while keeping part individual.

One entry per CDR3 protein results from TCRdb running MiXCR on the RT-PCR reads. The sample has about 18,000 distinct CDR3 sequences, less than 75% seen once. V and J are TRBV7-6 and TRBJ2-5, with D perhaps matching TRBD2 (6 bases). Sequencing was performed on T cells from blood (PBMCs), unsorted or a sorted subset (not recorded which), taken before or after yellow fever vaccination (not recorded which). The receptor was isolated from a woman aged 18-29 years who received the yellow fever vaccine. CDR3 sequence reads: CASSVLASETQYF. The CDR3 bases are TGTGCCAGCAGCGTACTAGCATCGGAGACCCAGTACTTC.